These 28 T cell receptor beta chains were sequenced from one sample in a study of T-cell memory formation after mild COVID-19 (dated by TCRdb to the early 2020s). Libraries were built with 5' RACE. Sequencing took place on an Illumina NovaSeq 6000. TCRdb cleaned the public reads at Q25 with fastp, built clones with MiXCR and kept in-frame beta chains. When rows share a CDR3 protein, they turn into one entry using the most common DNA and genes. This sample lists some 130,000 distinct CDR3 sequences; approximately 15% were detected once. Approximately 5.5% of the sample is taken by the ten largest. The sequenced sample was PBMCs or a T cell subset sorted from them (not recorded which). All receptors come from a man younger than 35 who had mild COVID-19 (a few samples of this study predate the infection). The sample titles of this study are shuffled in the database, so cell type and time point are left out; the donor was told from shared clones.

The chain couples TRBV18 to TRBJ1-1; TRBD1 matches at 8 bases. J was trimmed by 4 bases and V by 6 bases; bases with no gene match: 7. The germline V gene encodes CDR1 KGHSH and CDR2 LQKENI. This CDR3 has 14 residues. The DNA of the CDR3 is TGTGCCAGCTCTCCTATTACAGGGGGCACTGAAGCTTTCTTT. Translation gives CASSPITGGTEAFF.

The chain has TRBV24-1 and TRBJ1-2, with a weak D call TRBD1 (5 bases). Germline CDR1 and CDR2: KGHDR and SFDVKD. V was cut by 6 bases and J by 4 bases, with 11 bases left in between. This CDR3 has 13 residues. CDR3 amino acids: CATSSGASYGYTF. CDR3 in DNA: TGTGCCACCAGTAGCGGGGCCTCCTATGGCTACACCTTC.

The chain uses TRBV7-9 and TRBJ2-3; TRBD2 matches 16 bases. Germline V lookup: CDR1 SEHNR, CDR2 FQNEAQ (reference sequence). Losses at the gene ends were 8 bases for V and 8 bases for J; bases not matched to a gene: 16. This CDR3 spans 18 amino acids. CDR3 DNA: TGTGCCAGCGCCTCCGGGACTAGCGGGGGGGCCATACGAGCTACGCAGTATTTT. This translates into CASASGTSGGAIRATQYF.

The V call is TRBV10-3, the J call TRBJ2-5, with 8 positions matching TRBD2. There are 13 residues in the CDR3. Germline V lookup: CDR1 ENHRY, CDR2 SYGVKD. Trimming at V came to 6 bases and at J to 4 bases, leaving 4 bases not matched to a gene. The CDR3 bases are TGTGCCATCAGCAGCGGGGGAGGAGAGACCCAGTACTTC. Its translation is CAISSGGGETQYF.

The chain recombines TRBV7-9 with TRBJ2-1; D is ambiguous. The CDR3 extends over 13 amino acids. Looked up from germline, CDR1 is SEHNR and CDR2 is FQNEAQ (reference sequence). The ends were cut back, 1 base at V and 3 bases at J, with 4 bases in the middle. CDR3 residues: CASSLGDYNEQFF. DNA of the CDR3: TGTGCCAGCAGCTTAGGTGACTACAATGAGCAGTTCTTC.

The rearrangement uses TRBV20-1 and TRBJ1-5; 7 bases map to TRBD1. The CDR3 loop spans 15 amino acids. V shed 5 bases and J 4 bases; nucleotides not matched to a gene: 11. The germline CDR1 and CDR2 sequences are DFQATT and SNEGSKA (reference sequence). The CDR3 nucleotides read TGCAGTGCTTCTTCGGGACAGATGGGAAATCAGCCCCAGCATTTT. Translation: CSASSGQMGNQPQHF.

This clonotype was seen at least ten times. The V call is TRBV20-1, the J call TRBJ2-5, with D possibly being TRBD2 (5 bases). The CDR3 covers 11 residues. Trimming took 1 base from V and 13 from J, leaving 13 bases between them. Germline V CDR1 and CDR2: DFQATT, SNEGSKA (reference sequence). The CDR3 here is CSARGSGRGYF. In DNA, the CDR3 is TGCAGTGCTAGAGGATCAGGCCGGGGGTACTTC.

This clonotype was picked up a small number of times. The chain uses TRBV5-1 and TRBJ1-5, with 7 bases identical to TRBD1. From germline, CDR1 is SGHRS and CDR2 YFSETQ. CDR3 length equals 13 residues. V shed 7 bases and J 4 bases; nucleotides not matched to a gene: 5. CDR3 protein: CASRTGVNQPQHF. The DNA for the CDR3 is TGCGCCAGCCGAACAGGGGTGAATCAGCCCCAGCATTTT.

The rearrangement joins TRBV4-3 to TRBJ1-6; D may be TRBD1 (5 bases). Germline V gives CDR1 LGHNA, CDR2 YSLEER. The CDR3 contains 18 residues. V was shortened by 1 base and J by 0 bases, with 13 bases between the two germline ends. CDR3 nucleotides: TGCGCCAGCAGCCAAGTAAGGGGCAGCAGCTCCTATAATTCACCCCTCCACTTT. It translates to CASSQVRGSSSYNSPLHF.

The V gene is TRBV29-1, the J gene TRBJ1-3, with D possibly being TRBD1 (6 bases). The CDR3 loop spans 13 amino acids. V was shortened by 6 bases and J by 0 bases, with 9 bases between the two germline ends. Germline V gene data show CDR1 as SQVTM and CDR2 as ANQGSEA. The CDR3 spells CSVGQNSGNTIYF. For the CDR3, the DNA is TGCAGCGTCGGACAGAACTCTGGAAACACCATATATTTT.

This chain links TRBV5-1 with TRBJ2-5; 9 nucleotides align to TRBD1. The CDR3 loop spans 14 amino acids. Germline V gene sequence: CDR1 SGHRS, CDR2 YFSETQ. V lost 3 bases to trimming and J lost 5 bases; unmatched junction nucleotides: 5. In DNA form, the CDR3 reads TGCGCCAGCAGCTCCGGGACAGGGTGGGAGACCCAGTACTTC. Translation: CASSSGTGWETQYF.

The chain joins TRBV12-3 or TRBV12-4 to TRBJ1-2; D is undetermined. Trimming stripped 7 bases from V and 0 bases from J, with 12 bases between. The CDR3 consists of 14 residues. As DNA, the CDR3 is TGTGCCAGCAACACAAGAGGAGCTAACTATGGCTACACCTTC. Amino acids: CASNTRGANYGYTF.

This chain uses TRBV7-2 with TRBJ1-1; D ambiguous. CDR1 is SGHTA, CDR2 FQGNSA, per germline. This CDR3 spans 15 amino acids. V dropped 1 base and J dropped 1 base, with 10 bases sitting between them. In DNA, the CDR3 is TGTGCCAGCAGCTTAGTTGGCACTTCGAACACTGAAGCTTTCTTT. Translating gives CASSLVGTSNTEAFF.

This clonotype turned up a few times. This chain connects TRBV4-2 to TRBJ2-7; D is uncertain. This CDR3 comprises 13 residues. Germline values: CDR1 LGHNA, CDR2 YNFKEQ. The V gene lost 0 bases and the J gene lost 4 bases, with 7 bases spanning the gap. The CDR3 DNA reads as TGTGCCAGCAGCCAAGAAATGGGTTACGAGCAGTACGTC. Amino acids: CASSQEMGYEQYV.

This clonotype came up a few times. The rearrangement joins TRBV4-3 to TRBJ1-1, with D perhaps matching TRBD1 (5 bases). The V gene's germline CDR1 is LGHNA and CDR2 YSLEER. Deletions cut 3 bases from V and 3 bases from J, with 11 bases between. CDR3 size: 14 residues. This CDR3 is CASSHPDRYTEAFF. The CDR3 DNA follows: TGCGCCAGCAGCCATCCCGACAGATACACTGAAGCTTTCTTT.

The rearrangement links TRBV20-1 to TRBJ1-2; D possibly corresponds to TRBD1 (5 bases). Germline lookup yields CDR1 DFQATT and CDR2 SNEGSKA (reference sequence). This CDR3 region has 11 residues. The V gene lost 6 bases and the J gene lost 4 bases, with 9 bases spanning the gap. The CDR3 here is CSARDGYGYTF. Here the CDR3 DNA reads TGCAGTGCAAGGGACGGCTATGGCTACACCTTC.

CDR3 nucleotide sequence: TGTGCCAGCAGCTTTGGGCTTACCTCTGGGGCCAACGTCCTGACTTTC. Translated: CASSFGLTSGANVLTF. J is TRBJ2-6 and V is TRBV7-9; D is undetermined. Germline CDR1 and CDR2: SEHNR and FQNEAQ (reference sequence). Trimming left V 3 bases short and J 0 bases short, with 9 bases between. The CDR3 runs to 16 residues.

Only a few counts were recorded for this clonotype. This rearrangement joins TRBV20-1 to TRBJ1-5; D gene unclear. The V end was cut by 0 bases, the J end by 2 bases, with 8 bases between. This CDR3 has 14 residues. Germline V CDR1 and CDR2: DFQATT, SNEGSKA (reference sequence). CDR3 coding DNA: TGCAGTGCTAGAGATCGCGAAGGCAATCAGCCCCAGCATTTT. It yields the protein CSARDREGNQPQHF.

This clonotype appeared a few times. The rearrangement joins TRBV28 to TRBJ2-3; D may be TRBD1 (5 bases). Germline V CDR1 and CDR2: MDHEN, SYDVKM. This CDR3 comprises 15 residues. V was clipped by 6 bases and J by 4 bases, with 17 bases between them. Here the CDR3 reads CASRSREGAADTQYF. CDR3 DNA sequence: TGTGCCAGCAGAAGCAGGGAAGGGGCAGCAGATACGCAGTATTTT. Full variable domain (rest looked up from reference TRBV28 and TRBJ2-3): DVKVTQSSRYLVKRTGEKVFLECVQDMDHENMFWYRQDPGLGLRLIYFSYDVKMKEKGDIPEGYSVSREKKERFSLILESASTNQTSMYLCASRSREGAADTQYFGPGTRLTVL.

This sequence joins TRBV12-3 or TRBV12-4 and TRBJ1-3; no definite D call. The CDR3 has 14 residues. Trimming stripped 3 bases from V and 0 bases from J, with 6 bases between. CDR3 in DNA: TGTGCCAGCAGTTTTAGGTACTCTGGAAACACCATATATTTT. Amino acids: CASSFRYSGNTIYF.

V gene TRBV20-1 combines with J gene TRBJ2-7, with a possible D match to TRBD1 (5 bases). This CDR3 is 14 amino acids long. The V end lost 0 bases, the J end lost 0 bases, and 9 bases lay between the germline ends. The germline V gene has CDR1 DFQATT and CDR2 SNEGSKA (reference sequence). CDR3 protein: CSARDQGRSYEQYF. In DNA form, the CDR3 reads TGCAGTGCTAGAGATCAGGGCCGCTCCTACGAGCAGTACTTC.

The rearrangement uses TRBV7-9 and TRBJ2-5; D is ambiguous. This CDR3 region has 13 residues. V was pared by 8 bases and J by 3 bases, with 13 bases between. CDR1 and CDR2 (germline): SEHNR, FQNEAQ (reference sequence). CDR3 region: CASHPASEETQYF. The CDR3 coding sequence is TGTGCCAGCCACCCCGCGTCAGAAGAGACCCAGTACTTC.

V gene TRBV7-2 combines with J gene TRBJ1-2, with TRBD1 matching over 8 bases. Per the germline V gene, CDR1 is SGHTA and CDR2 is FQGNSA. The CDR3 loop spans 13 amino acids. V lost 4 bases to trimming and J lost 5 bases; unmatched junction nucleotides: 3. The CDR3: CASSSTGAYGYTF. Written as DNA, the CDR3 is TGTGCCAGCAGCTCGACAGGGGCATATGGCTACACCTTC. Full variable domain (missing parts from reference TRBV7-2 and TRBJ1-2): GAGVSQSPSNKVTEKGKDVELRCDPISGHTALYWYRQSLGQGLEFLIYFQGNSAPDKSGLPSDRFSAERTGGSVSTLTIQRTQQEDSAVYLCASSSTGAYGYTFGSGTRLTVV.

The sample holds a few counts of this clonotype. The chain has TRBV5-4 and TRBJ2-2; 12 bases are a match to TRBD2. The CDR3 covers 17 residues. Germline V gives CDR1 SGHNT, CDR2 YYREEE (reference sequence). J lost 5 bases, V lost 7 bases, and 12 bases had no gene match. The CDR3 sequence is CASGFRLAGVLTGELFF. DNA of the CDR3: TGTGCCAGCGGTTTTAGACTAGCGGGGGTTCTGACCGGGGAGCTGTTTTTT.

The CDR3 nucleotides are TGTGCCAGCAGCCCTAGTGGGACAGGCTCCTCACCCCTCCACTTT. It translates to CASSPSGTGSSPLHF. The V call is TRBV7-9, the J call TRBJ1-6, with 8 bases that match TRBD1. With 5 bases clipped from V and 10 bases from J, the junction kept 10 bases outside the gene matches. The CDR3 extends over 15 amino acids. CDR1 and CDR2 (germline): SEHNR, FQNEAQ (reference sequence). Full variable domain (remainder filled in from reference TRBV7-9 and TRBJ1-6): DTGVSQNPRHKITKRGQNVTFRCDPISEHNRLYWYRQTLGQGPEFLTYFQNEAQLEKSRLLSDRFSAERPKGSFSTLEIQRTEQGDSAMYLCASSPSGTGSSPLHFGNGTRLTVT.

This sequence joins TRBV3-1 and TRBJ1-3; D is ambiguous. This CDR3 has 12 residues. V was pared by 4 bases and J by 4 bases, with 5 bases between. Germline CDR1 LGHDT, CDR2 YNNKEL (reference sequence). The CDR3 reads CASSLPGNTIYF. The CDR3 coding sequence is TGTGCCAGCAGCCTACCCGGAAACACCATATATTTT.

This clonotype was seen a few times. The gene calls are TRBV5-6 and TRBJ2-1; either TRBD1 or TRBD2 may fit D (5 bases each). This CDR3 contains 15 residues. Trimming removed 2 bases at V and 4 bases at J, with 13 bases between. In germline, CDR1 is SGHDT, CDR2 YYEEEE. This chain's CDR3 is CASSFAVRGYNEQFF. The CDR3 DNA reads as TGTGCCAGCAGCTTCGCCGTGAGGGGTTACAATGAGCAGTTCTTC.

The V call is TRBV10-3, the J call TRBJ2-7; no firm D call. Germline V gene lookup returns CDR1 ENHRY and CDR2 SYGVKD. The CDR3 contains 16 residues. Trimming stripped 0 bases from V and 1 base from J, with 13 bases between. The CDR3 loop is CAISESGNGRSYEQYF. The CDR3 DNA follows: TGTGCCATCAGTGAGTCTGGCAATGGCAGGTCCTACGAGCAGTACTTC.